This T cell receptor (beta chain) originates from a study of lymphopenia after photon versus proton radiotherapy (dated by TCRdb to the late 2010s). Context from the whole study: The study compared the immunological effects of photon versus proton radiation therapy in patients with gastrointestinal tumors who developed high-grade lymphopenia. The roughly 18 patients in the cohort had gastrointestinal tumors, were treated with either photon or proton therapy, and subsequently developed lymphopenia. The study was designed to characterize how the impact on the immune system differs between the two radiation modalities. Results and caveats for the whole study, not just this receptor: Proton-treated patients stayed relatively stable during treatment, while photon-treated patients lost naive T cells and TCR diversity and gained effector/memory populations. After the lymphocyte count nadir, repertoires from photon-treated patients showed oligoclonal expansion, particularly of CD8+ Temra cells, and this expansion drove the decline in diversity. Across the cohort, among patients who died, a greater drop in TCR diversity after the nadir was inversely correlated with overall survival time. The authors looked at the survival association only in patients who died, and they framed better survival with proton therapy as a possibility rather than a demonstrated result.

Libraries were built with the immunoSEQ multiplex PCR assay. T cell repertoires were profiled by deep sequencing of rearranged TCR beta loci, alongside multiparametric flow cytometry. The source is immuneACCESS, and TCRdb retained only in-frame sequences with V and J called. Part of the clones is not carried over; for the studies checked, unresolved V genes explain less than half of this, and the remainder is unexplained. Recorded for this sample are about 60,000 clones; 70% to 85% of them occurred a single time. The ten largest clones add up to about 2% of the sample. The CDR3 contains 21 residues, cysteine and phenylalanine counted. Only the CDR3 DNA stays, 63 bases, in frame from base 1. Looking up the germline V gene yields CDR1 SGDLS and CDR2 YYNGEE. Here V drops 0 bases and J drops 1 base, and the junction holds 16 bases not matched to any gene. A word on this clone: Its antigen is not yet known. No base qualities exist here, and no much larger clone lies one base off it.

The chain is encoded by TRBV9 joined to TRBJ2-2; 9 junctional bases match TRBD2. This TCR derives from a man aged 55 to 70 with pancreatic cancer. The starting material was peripheral blood, obtained from a patient treated with proton-based radiotherapy. The DNA sequence follows: TGTGCCAGCAGCGTAGTTGGAGGGCGAGTTACTAGCGGGCAGAACACCGGGGAGCTGTTTTTT. Translated, this is CASSVVGGRVTSGQNTGELFF.